This T cell receptor beta chain emerged from a study of response to subunit inactivated influenza vaccine. TCRdb processed the RT-PCR reads anew with MiXCR; each CDR3 protein has one entry. The profile covers around 520,000 distinct CDR3 sequences, with about 25% appearing a single time and 1.5% to 2% taken by the ten largest. Germline CDR1 and CDR2: SGHRS and YFSETQ. This CDR3 is 19 amino acids long. The ends lost 3 bases at V and 1 base at J; junction bases unmatched: 12. This clonotype was seen more than once but under ten times. This sequence joins TRBV5-1 and TRBJ2-3, with 12 nucleotides matching TRBD1. The input for sequencing was CD4+ T cells sorted from PBMCs, taken more than 4 days after vaccination. The receptor was derived from a man aged 45-65 years who received an inactivated influenza vaccine. The CDR3 DNA reads TGCGCCAGCAGCTCGTCCCGGGACAGGGGGCAAAGGCGCACAGATACGCAGTATTTT. Its protein is CASSSSRDRGQRRTDTQYF.